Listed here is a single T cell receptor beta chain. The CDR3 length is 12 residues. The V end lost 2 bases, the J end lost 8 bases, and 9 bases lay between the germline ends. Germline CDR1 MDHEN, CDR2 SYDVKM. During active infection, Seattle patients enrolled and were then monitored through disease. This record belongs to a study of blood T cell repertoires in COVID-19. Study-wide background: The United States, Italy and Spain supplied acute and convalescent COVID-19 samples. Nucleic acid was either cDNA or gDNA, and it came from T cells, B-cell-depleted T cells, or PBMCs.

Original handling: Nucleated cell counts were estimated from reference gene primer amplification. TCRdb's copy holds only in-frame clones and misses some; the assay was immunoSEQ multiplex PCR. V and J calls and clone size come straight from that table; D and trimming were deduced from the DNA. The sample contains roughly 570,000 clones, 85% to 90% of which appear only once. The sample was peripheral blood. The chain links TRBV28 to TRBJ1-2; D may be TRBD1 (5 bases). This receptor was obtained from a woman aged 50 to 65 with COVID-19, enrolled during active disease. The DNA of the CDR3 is TGTGCCAGCAGTTTACGTCAGGGAGGCTACACCTTC. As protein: CASSLRQGGYTF.